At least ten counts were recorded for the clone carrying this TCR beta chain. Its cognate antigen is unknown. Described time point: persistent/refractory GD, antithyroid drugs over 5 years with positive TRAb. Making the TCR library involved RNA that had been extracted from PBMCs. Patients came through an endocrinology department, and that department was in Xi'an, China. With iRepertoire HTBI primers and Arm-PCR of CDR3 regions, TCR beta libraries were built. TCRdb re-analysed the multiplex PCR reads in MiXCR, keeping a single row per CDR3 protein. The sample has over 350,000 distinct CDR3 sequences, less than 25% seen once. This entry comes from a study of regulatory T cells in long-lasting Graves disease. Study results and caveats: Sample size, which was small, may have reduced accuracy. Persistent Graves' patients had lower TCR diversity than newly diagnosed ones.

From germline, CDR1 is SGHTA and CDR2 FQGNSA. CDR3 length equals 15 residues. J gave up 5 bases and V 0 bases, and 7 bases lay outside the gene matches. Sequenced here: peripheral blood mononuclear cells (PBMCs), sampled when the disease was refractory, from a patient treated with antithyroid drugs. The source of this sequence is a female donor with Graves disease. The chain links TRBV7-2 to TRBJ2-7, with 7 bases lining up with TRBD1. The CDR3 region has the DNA TGTGCCAGCAGCTTAGCAATAGGGGGCTTCAACGAGCAGTACTTC. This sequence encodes CASSLAIGGFNEQYF.